This T cell receptor (beta chain) emerged from a study of T cells after yellow fever vaccination. The wider study: SMART-Seq v4 Ultra Low Input prepared libraries from low-cell fractions. Findings and limits, study-wide: Although the secondary response was weaker, it peaked faster, at day 5 versus 15. Booster samples showed a return of most primary-vaccination clones (about 96% CD4, approximately 88% CD8).

This clonotype was seen a few times. The antigen is not known. This CDR3 contains 15 residues. V lost 4 bases and J 5 bases, leaving 16 bases between the germline ends. Germline V gene data show CDR1 as SGHRS and CDR2 as YFSETQ. TCRdb recomputed calls from the 5' RACE reads with MiXCR, one row per CDR3 protein. This table has hundreds of thousands of distinct CDR3 sequences, 9% to 15% appearing once. The sequence came from a man aged 30 to 45 who received the YFV17D yellow fever vaccine. V and J are TRBV5-1 and TRBJ2-4; D is possibly TRBD2 (6 bases). The source was PBMCs, collected on the day of the yellow fever booster vaccination. CDR3 coding DNA: TGCGCCAGCAGCCGGGAAGGGACTCGGGAAAACATTCAGTACTTC. This codes for CASSREGTRENIQYF.